This T cell receptor (beta chain) was profiled in a study of lymphopenia after photon versus proton radiotherapy. The CDR3 runs to 15 residues. The V gene lost 6 bases and the J gene lost 0 bases, with 15 bases spanning the gap. Germline CDR1 and CDR2: MDHEN and SYDVKM. Clones were read by immunoSEQ multiplex PCR, and TCRdb kept only the in-frame ones, dropping some. Here the sample spans 20,000 to 25,000 clones, 85% to 95% being singletons. This receptor was identified in a woman aged 70-85 years with pancreatic cancer. Some clones in this sample may be carry-over from other donors' samples. The rearrangement links TRBV28 to TRBJ2-7; D possibly matches TRBD1 or TRBD2 (5 bases each). Sequenced material: peripheral blood, taken from a patient treated with proton-based radiotherapy. CDR3 region: CASSPGPRSSYEQYF. The DNA of the CDR3 is TGTGCCAGCAGCCCGGGACCGAGGAGCTCCTACGAGCAGTACTTC.